This T cell receptor beta chain emerged from a study of T cells in Graves' hyperthyroidism and ophthalmopathy. Germline V CDR1 and CDR2: MNHEY, SMNVEV (reference sequence). The length of the CDR3 is 16 residues. The V end was cut by 0 bases, the J end by 4 bases, with 13 bases between. TCR beta CDR3 regions were amplified from RNA transcripts. Carried out on the TCR CDR3, a first-round RT-PCR used the HTBI primer set. TCRdb itself ran the multiplex PCR reads through MiXCR, one entry per CDR3 protein. The table lists some 500,000 distinct CDR3 sequences, around an eighth of them singletons, with under 20% in the top ten. This clonotype occurred a few times.

The receptor was isolated from a young woman with Graves' hyperthyroidism. V and J are TRBV27 and TRBJ2-1; the D gene is possibly TRBD1 (5 bases). The sample consisted of blood. As DNA, the CDR3 is TGTGCCAGCAGTTTATCGATAGGGGCCAGTTACAATGAGCAGTTCTTC. The encoded protein is CASSLSIGASYNEQFF.